This entry lists 15 T cell receptor beta chains sequenced from one sample in a study of shared clonotypes between healthy human individuals. Assay used: immunoSEQ multiplex PCR; TCRdb lists only in-frame clones, some missing. Counted here are 2.3 million or so clones, 85% to 95% occurring once; the ten biggest clones make up 0.39%. Source material: naive CD4+ T cells from PBMCs. The subset was: CD45RA+ positively selected. The receptors shown here come from a man aged 18 to 29 in good health. Some clones in this sample may be carry-over from other donors' samples.

The chain is built from TRBV6-4 and TRBJ1-1; no definite D call. Trimming pared 2 bases from V and 11 bases from J, leaving 12 bases between. The V gene's germline CDR1 is MRHNA and CDR2 SNTAGT. CDR3 size: 12 residues. DNA for the CDR3: TGTGCCAGCAGTGACGGAGCCGGCGGGGCTTTCTTT. It encodes CASSDGAGGAFF.

The chain recombines TRBV6-1 with TRBJ2-1; 8 bases match TRBD1. The CDR3 length is 13 residues. The germline V gene has CDR1 MNHNS and CDR2 SASEGT. The trim removed 2 bases at V and 16 bases at J, leaving 10 bases unmatched. The DNA for the CDR3 is TGTGCCAGCAGTGAATCTATTTTAGGGACAGGTTTCTTC. This encodes CASSESILGTGFF.

This sequence joins TRBV11-3 and TRBJ2-2; TRBD1 matches 7 bases. The germline V gene has CDR1 SGHNT and CDR2 YENEEA. After removal of 7 bases from V and 1 base from J, the junction contained 6 bases not matched to a gene. The CDR3 is 15 amino acids. Here the CDR3 reads CASTSRTGNTGELFF. The DNA of the CDR3 is TGTGCCAGCACCTCACGGACAGGGAACACCGGGGAGCTGTTTTTT.

V usage is TRBV29-1 and J usage is TRBJ2-1; D might be TRBD1 (7 bases). The V end was cut by 5 bases, the J end by 3 bases, with 14 bases between. The CDR3 contains 14 residues. The germline V gene encodes CDR1 SQVTM and CDR2 ANQGSEA. CDR3 residues: CSVRTQGGYNEQFF. CDR3 in DNA: TGCAGCGTTCGGACCCAGGGGGGCTACAATGAGCAGTTCTTC.

The CDR3: CASSPVREAGYTF. The CDR3 DNA follows: TGTGCCAGCAGCCCGGTCCGGGAAGCTGGCTACACCTTC. The chain combines TRBV11-2 with TRBJ1-2, with D unclear. Germline CDR1 SGHAT, CDR2 FQNNGV. The CDR3 has 13 amino acids. Trimming pared 5 bases from V and 7 bases from J, leaving 14 bases between.

With regard to this clone: Other DNA sequences from this sample encode an identical CDR3 as well. The chain uses TRBV9 and TRBJ2-3, with TRBD2 matching 12 bases. The junction had 5 bases not matched to a gene; V was cut back by 3 bases and J by 6 bases. The germline CDR1 and CDR2 sequences are SGDLS and YYNGEE. The CDR3 covers 15 residues. This chain's CDR3 is CASSAPGLAGDTQYF. Written as DNA, the CDR3 is TGTGCCAGCAGCGCACCGGGACTAGCGGGTGATACGCAGTATTTT.

This rearrangement joins TRBV9 to TRBJ2-2; D gene unclear. This CDR3 is 16 amino acids long. The ends were cut back, 4 bases at V and 5 bases at J, with 18 bases in the middle. CDR1 SGDLS and CDR2 YYNGEE come from the germline V gene. DNA of the CDR3: TGTGCCAGCAGCAAAGCTGGCCAAATGGATACCGGGGAGCTGTTTTTT. Amino acids: CASSKAGQMDTGELFF.

The genes are TRBV4-1 and TRBJ2-3; D ambiguous. CDR3 length: 13 residues. CDR1 and CDR2 from the germline V gene are MGHRA and YSYEKL. Trimming left V 3 bases short and J 3 bases short, with 7 bases between. CDR3 amino acids: CASSQLGTDTQYF. The CDR3 DNA reads as TGCGCCAGCAGCCAGCTGGGTACAGATACGCAGTATTTT.

The chain recombines TRBV27 with TRBJ2-1; D gene unclear. The CDR3 sequence is 13 residues long. V dropped 3 bases and J dropped 7 bases, with 10 bases sitting between them. Germline CDR1 and CDR2: MNHEY and SMNVEV (reference sequence). The chain's CDR3 is CASSFLVGNEQFF. For the CDR3, the DNA is TGTGCCAGCAGTTTCTTGGTGGGTAATGAGCAGTTCTTC.

Note on this clone: Other nucleotide sequences from this sample produce the same CDR3. The V and J genes are TRBV9 and TRBJ2-3; D not resolved. The V end lost 3 bases, the J end lost 2 bases, and 4 bases lay between the germline ends. The length of the CDR3 is 12 residues. Germline V gene lookup returns CDR1 SGDLS and CDR2 YYNGEE. CDR3 sequence (DNA): TGTGCCAGCAGCGCCGCCACAGATACGCAGTATTTT. This sequence encodes CASSAATDTQYF.

The rearrangement links TRBV6-1 to TRBJ2-7; 8 nucleotides line up with TRBD2. The CDR3 is 17 residues long. After removal of 2 bases from V and 0 bases from J, the junction contained 9 bases not matched to a gene. Germline-derived CDR1 and CDR2 are MNHNS and SASEGT. CDR3 amino acids: CASSELASGSSSYEQYF. CDR3 in DNA: TGTGCCAGCAGTGAATTGGCTAGCGGGTCGAGCTCCTACGAGCAGTACTTC.

V is TRBV4-3 and J is TRBJ1-2; TRBD1 is a possible D gene (5 bases). This CDR3 comprises 14 residues. Germline V gives CDR1 LGHNA, CDR2 YSLEER. V was cut by 3 bases and J by 5 bases, with 13 bases left in between. The CDR3 loop reads CASSQEGRGYGYTF. DNA for the CDR3: TGCGCCAGCAGCCAGGAGGGACGGGGGTATGGCTACACCTTC.

This chain uses TRBV18 with TRBJ1-3; D not resolved. Germline values: CDR1 KGHSH, CDR2 LQKENI. The CDR3 runs 12 residues. The V end lost 6 bases, the J end lost 11 bases, and 14 bases lay between the germline ends. The CDR3 reads CASSPGDASIYF. CDR3 in DNA: TGTGCCAGCTCTCCGGGAGACGCCTCCATATATTTT. Using reference TRBV18 and TRBJ1-3 for the parts outside the CDR3, the full variable domain is NAGVMQNPRHLVRRRGQEARLRCSPMKGHSHVYWYRQLPEEGLKFMVYLQKENIIDESGMPKERFSAEFPKEGPSILRIQQVVRGDSAAYFCASSPGDASIYFGEGSWLTVV.

The rearrangement joins TRBV19 to TRBJ2-3; D gene unclear. Germline lookup yields CDR1 LNHDA and CDR2 SQIVND (reference sequence). The CDR3 loop spans 14 amino acids. Trimming took off 0 bases at V and 4 bases at J, with 8 bases between the two ends. CDR3 bases: TGTGCCAGTAGTATAGATCACACAGCAGATACGCAGTATTTT. This gives the protein CASSIDHTADTQYF.

V usage is TRBV15 and J usage is TRBJ2-1, with a weak D call TRBD2 (5 bases). Trimming removed 0 bases from V and 7 bases from J, with 7 bases in between. This CDR3 contains 13 residues. Per the germline V gene, CDR1 is LNHNV and CDR2 is YYDKDF (reference sequence). DNA of the CDR3: TGTGCCACCAGCAGAGATCTAGCTAATGAGCAGTTCTTC. Translated, it gives CATSRDLANEQFF.